Below, 28 T cell receptor beta chains from the same sample are listed, as sequenced in a study of T cell repertoires in cytomegalovirus infection. MiXCR, run by TCRdb on the reads, gives a single entry per CDR3 protein. The table has some 600,000 distinct CDR3 sequences, 20% to 25% seen once. The sequencing sample was made of CD8+ T cells from PBMCs. Receptor source: a human donor in good health (CMV status not recorded). Some clones in this sample may be carry-over from other donors' samples.

This clonotype was seen a few times. At one of its ends the junction is not consistent with the germline gene, which may arise from a read error. The rearrangement links TRBV7-9 to TRBJ1-1; D is uncertain. The CDR3 runs 10 residues. Germline assignment: CDR1 SEHNR and CDR2 FQNEAQ (reference sequence). DNA of the CDR3: TGTGCCAGCAGCTTCCCTAATGGGATCTTT. As protein: CASSFPNGIF.

The DNA for the CDR3 is TGTGCCAGCACCCCCCGGGCAGGGCGAGTTCAGCCCCAGCATTTT. Amino acids: CASTPRAGRVQPQHF. The gene calls are TRBV28 and TRBJ1-5; D perhaps matches TRBD1 (5 bases). Trimming pared 7 bases from V and 6 bases from J, leaving 19 bases between. The CDR3 contains 15 residues. CDR1 is MDHEN and CDR2 is SYDVKM in the germline V gene.

Concerning this clonotype: A much larger clone differs from this one at a single base, so this may be a read error. The genes are TRBV6-1 and TRBJ2-2, with D perhaps TRBD2 (5 bases). The CDR3 extends over 12 amino acids. Between the trimmed V and J ends, which lost 10 bases and 7 bases, there was a span of 13 bases. Germline V gene sequence: CDR1 MNHNS, CDR2 SASEGT. DNA of the CDR3: TGTGCCAACACCGGAGGAGTCGGGGAGCTGTTTTTT. This encodes CANTGGVGELFF.

In its sample, this clonotype was seen a few times. The chain recombines TRBV20-1 with TRBJ1-1; D gene uncertain. Germline V gives CDR1 DFQATT, CDR2 SNEGSKA (reference sequence). The CDR3 sequence is 14 residues long. Trimming left V 6 bases short and J 6 bases short, with 20 bases between. CDR3 coding DNA: TGCAGTGCCACCATAGAATGGGATAACGCTGAAGCTTTCTTT. Amino acids: CSATIEWDNAEAFF.

The chain has TRBV27 and TRBJ1-2; D call uncertain. The V and J ends lost 4 bases and 6 bases respectively, with 9 bases between them. Germline loops: CDR1 MNHEY, CDR2 SMNVEV (reference sequence). The CDR3 sequence is 12 residues long. CDR3 nucleotides: TGTGCCAGCAGTTCCGGATGGGATGGCTACACCTTC. It codes for CASSSGWDGYTF.

This clonotype was observed at least ten times. V and J are TRBV7-2 and TRBJ1-6, with TRBD1 as a possible D gene (5 bases). The germline CDR1 and CDR2 sequences are SGHTA and FQGNSA. CDR3 length: 17 residues. V was clipped by 3 bases and J by 7 bases, with 19 bases between them. CDR3 coding DNA: TGTGCCAGCAGCTTGCATCCGGGACGGAATACAAATTCACCCCTCCACTTT. Its protein product is CASSLHPGRNTNSPLHF. The variable domain in full, completed from reference TRBV7-2 and TRBJ1-6, reads GAGVSQSPSNKVTEKGKDVELRCDPISGHTALYWYRQSLGQGLEFLIYFQGNSAPDKSGLPSDRFSAERTGGSVSTLTIQRTQQEDSAVYLCASSLHPGRNTNSPLHFGNGTRLTVT.

The chain is built from TRBV7-9 and TRBJ1-2; no firm D call. Germline V CDR1 and CDR2: SEHNR, FQNEAQ (reference sequence). The CDR3 covers 14 residues. V was clipped by 4 bases and J by 4 bases, with 13 bases between them. The CDR3 DNA reads TGTGCCAGCAGCTCTCGGGCCGGTATCTATGGCTACACCTTC. This gives the protein CASSSRAGIYGYTF. Full variable domain (remainder filled in from reference TRBV7-9 and TRBJ1-2): DTGVSQNPRHKITKRGQNVTFRCDPISEHNRLYWYRQTLGQGPEFLTYFQNEAQLEKSRLLSDRFSAERPKGSFSTLEIQRTEQGDSAMYLCASSSRAGIYGYTFGSGTRLTVV.

This clonotype was counted many times. This chain's CDR3 is CASSLAHFSGTGLFF. The DNA for the CDR3 is TGTGCCAGCAGCTTAGCCCACTTCTCCGGGACAGGGCTGTTTTTT. The rearrangement uses TRBV7-2 and TRBJ1-4, with 9 bases that match TRBD1. In germline, CDR1 is SGHTA, CDR2 FQGNSA. The CDR3 contains 15 residues. V trimming: 0 bases; J trimming: 14 bases; junction bases outside the gene matches: 10.

This clonotype was observed many times. The chain carries TRBV7-2 and TRBJ2-1; 12 nucleotides line up with TRBD2. Germline CDR1 is SGHTA and CDR2 is FQGNSA. V dropped 6 bases and J dropped 7; count of bases not matched to a gene: 10. The CDR3 is 16 amino acids. The CDR3 spells CASSLLLAGGFNEQFF. CDR3 bases: TGTGCCAGCAGTTTGTTACTAGCGGGGGGCTTTAATGAGCAGTTCTTC.

At least ten counts were recorded for this clonotype. V is TRBV7-3 and J is TRBJ2-1; D is ambiguous. CDR3 length: 15 amino acids. Germline values: CDR1 SGHTA, CDR2 FQGTGA. V was clipped by 5 bases and J by 4 bases, with 15 bases between them. CDR3 sequence: CASSPSPGQYNEQFF. CDR3 nucleotides: TGTGCCAGCAGCCCATCCCCCGGGCAGTACAATGAGCAGTTCTTC.

This clonotype has at least ten counts. The CDR3, as DNA: TGTGCCAGCAGAGAGGGCGGGGGGTCCTACGAGCAGTACTTC. Protein: CASREGGGSYEQYF. The chain carries TRBV7-6 and TRBJ2-7; 8 nucleotides align to TRBD2. J was trimmed by 1 base and V by 6 bases; bases with no gene match: 5. The CDR3 runs 14 residues. Germline V gene lookup returns CDR1 SGHVS and CDR2 FNYEAQ.

This clonotype appeared many times. The chain recombines TRBV7-2 with TRBJ2-3; 8 nucleotides align to TRBD2. CDR1 and CDR2 (germline): SGHTA, FQGNSA. This CDR3 is built from 16 residues. After removal of 5 bases from V and 0 bases from J, the junction contained 7 bases not matched to a gene. In DNA form, the CDR3 reads TGTGCCAGCAGCGGAAGGAGCGGGGGTAGCACAGATACGCAGTATTTT. Its protein is CASSGRSGGSTDTQYF.

J is TRBJ2-7 and V is TRBV20-1; TRBD1 is a possible D gene (6 bases). V was cut by 5 bases and J by 1 base, with 12 bases left in between. The CDR3 is 13 residues long. CDR1 is DFQATT and CDR2 is SNEGSKA in the germline V gene (reference sequence). In DNA form, the CDR3 reads TGCAGTGCTCAACGACAGGATTCCTACGAGCAGTACTTC. Translation gives CSAQRQDSYEQYF.

The rearrangement links TRBV7-9 to TRBJ1-4, with a tentative D call TRBD1 (5 bases). The germline V gene has CDR1 SEHNR and CDR2 FQNEAQ (reference sequence). The V and J ends lost 1 base and 14 bases respectively, with 11 bases between them. The CDR3 contains 12 residues. CDR3 amino acids: CASSLGGFHLFF. DNA of the CDR3: TGTGCCAGCAGCTTAGGGGGCTTCCATCTGTTTTTT. The whole variable domain, remainder taken from reference TRBV7-9 and TRBJ1-4, is DTGVSQNPRHKITKRGQNVTFRCDPISEHNRLYWYRQTLGQGPEFLTYFQNEAQLEKSRLLSDRFSAERPKGSFSTLEIQRTEQGDSAMYLCASSLGGFHLFFGSGTQLSVL.

This clonotype has only one observation. A much bigger clone sits one base away, suggesting this may be a read error. Without the conserved terminal phenylalanine or tryptophan, this CDR3 likely stems from a read error. The CDR3: CASSEKGAGWGPQHS. The DNA of the CDR3 is TGTGCCAGCAGTGAAAAGGGCGCGGGTTGGGGGCCCCAGCATTCT. The V and J genes are TRBV6-1 and TRBJ1-5, with D unclear. This CDR3 is built from 15 residues. Germline CDR1 is MNHNS and CDR2 is SASEGT. V lost 2 bases and J lost 9, with 17 bases in between.

The chain combines TRBV2 with TRBJ2-2; D remains ambiguous. Germline CDR1 reads SNHLY; CDR2 reads FYNNEI. There are 14 residues in the CDR3. V was shortened by 8 bases and J by 4 bases, with 14 bases between the two germline ends. CDR3 sequence: CASDSRLGTGELFF. The CDR3 DNA reads TGTGCCAGCGACTCAAGACTCGGCACCGGGGAGCTGTTTTTT.

This clonotype was recorded a few times. V gene TRBV3-1 combines with J gene TRBJ1-3; no firm D call. Germline CDR1 and CDR2: LGHDT and YNNKEL (reference sequence). V was cut by 0 bases and J by 0 bases, with 12 bases left in between. CDR3 length: 17 residues. The CDR3, as DNA: TGTGCCAGCAGCCAAGACGCGGCCCGTGTCTCTGGAAACACCATATATTTT. Its protein is CASSQDAARVSGNTIYF.

V is TRBV10-1 and J is TRBJ1-5; D remains ambiguous. CDR1 is WNHNN and CDR2 is SYGVQD in the germline V gene (reference sequence). V was clipped by 8 bases and J by 4 bases, with 15 bases between them. This CDR3 has 14 amino acids. The CDR3 DNA sequence: TGCGCCAGCCGCCGGGAGGACCCTAATCAGCCCCAGCATTTT. Translated, it gives CASRREDPNQPQHF.

This chain connects TRBV12-3 or TRBV12-4 to TRBJ2-3, with D hard to call. This CDR3 is built from 14 residues. V lost 6 bases and J 4 bases, leaving 14 bases between the germline ends. The DNA for the CDR3 is TGTGCCAGCAGCATCACCCCATGGCCAGATACGCAGTATTTT. Amino acid sequence: CASSITPWPDTQYF.

The chain combines TRBV6-1 with TRBJ2-5; D uncertain. CDR1 and CDR2 (germline): MNHNS, SASEGT. The V end was cut by 5 bases, the J end by 0 bases, with 13 bases between. The CDR3 has 15 residues. CDR3 sequence reads: CASSYFLPDQETQYF. Written as DNA, the CDR3 is TGTGCCAGCAGTTATTTCCTCCCAGACCAAGAGACCCAGTACTTC.

This clonotype was seen ten or more times. The rearrangement links TRBV7-6 to TRBJ2-3, with D perhaps assigned TRBD1 or TRBD2 (5 bases each). The CDR3 totals 16 residues. Germline values: CDR1 SGHVS, CDR2 FNYEAQ. With 4 bases removed from V and 2 bases from J, the gap between germline ends came to 16 bases. DNA of the CDR3: TGTGCCAGCAGCTCGGGCAGGCCGGGGCTCACAGATACGCAGTATTTT. This encodes CASSSGRPGLTDTQYF.

Only a few counts were recorded for this clonotype. The V and J genes are TRBV6-6 and TRBJ2-2; 7 bases map to TRBD1. The CDR3 contains 15 residues. Trimming took 2 bases from V and 4 from J; bases not matched to a gene: 4. Germline CDR1 reads MNHNY; CDR2 reads SVGAGI (reference sequence). Written as DNA, the CDR3 is TGTGCCAGCAGTTACCAAGGACAGGTCACCGGGGAGCTGTTTTTT. Protein sequence: CASSYQGQVTGELFF.

This clonotype appeared once. J is TRBJ1-2 and V is TRBV9; D unclear. With 4 bases removed from V and 6 bases from J, the gap between germline ends came to 7 bases. Germline V CDR1 and CDR2: SGDLS, YYNGEE. The CDR3 covers 11 residues. DNA for the CDR3: TGTGCCAGCAGCCCCTCGGATGGCTACACCTTC. It is translated as CASSPSDGYTF.

This clonotype was observed a handful of times. The genes are TRBV10-2 and TRBJ2-1; no reliable D call. The germline V gene has CDR1 WSHSY and CDR2 SAAADI. There are 11 residues in the CDR3. V was clipped by 8 bases and J by 9 bases, with 11 bases between them. The CDR3 region has the DNA TGCGCCAGCCTCGAAGACGCTGAGCAGTTCTTC. Amino acids: CASLEDAEQFF.

The chain recombines TRBV6-1 with TRBJ2-2; 9 nucleotides agree with TRBD1. J was trimmed by 5 bases and V by 5 bases; bases with no gene match: 12. Germline V CDR1 and CDR2: MNHNS, SASEGT. CDR3 size: 17 residues. The CDR3 is CASSLSDRGVKTGELFF. The CDR3 nucleotides are TGTGCCAGCAGTCTATCGGACAGGGGAGTTAAGACCGGGGAGCTGTTTTTT.

This rearrangement joins TRBV6-5 to TRBJ1-1; 7 bases line up with TRBD1. CDR1 and CDR2 from the germline V gene are MNHEY and SVGAGI. There are 19 residues in the CDR3. V was clipped by 1 base and J by 0 bases; unmatched bases: 14. The CDR3 region is CASSYWEPGTALMNTEAFF. The CDR3 bases are TGTGCCAGCAGTTACTGGGAACCCGGGACAGCACTCATGAACACTGAAGCTTTCTTT.

This clonotype was observed many times. This chain's CDR3 is CASSIRGGIQETQYF. The CDR3 coding sequence is TGTGCCAGCAGCATCCGGGGGGGAATCCAAGAGACCCAGTACTTC. The chain is built from TRBV7-2 and TRBJ2-5; 8 nucleotides align to TRBD2. V lost 5 bases, J lost 1 base, and 6 bases stayed unmatched. This CDR3 spans 15 amino acids. From germline, CDR1 is SGHTA and CDR2 FQGNSA.

This sequence joins TRBV6-1 and TRBJ2-1, with 8 bases aligning to TRBD1. CDR3 length: 15 amino acids. Germline V gene data show CDR1 as MNHNS and CDR2 as SASEGT. V was pared by 4 bases and J by 4 bases, with 6 bases of the junction left unmatched. CDR3 region: CASSVGQGPYNEQFF. The CDR3 DNA follows: TGTGCCAGCAGTGTAGGACAGGGACCATACAATGAGCAGTTCTTC.